These 27 T cell receptor beta chains were sequenced from one sample in a study of blood T cell repertoires in COVID-19. Clones were sequenced by immunoSEQ multiplex PCR, and TCRdb holds only the in-frame ones, with some missing. The sample has about 220,000 clones, 75% to 90% seen once; the top ten hold approximately 0.69%. The sample taken for sequencing was peripheral blood. The receptors were sampled from a man in his forties or fifties with acute or convalescent COVID-19.

The chain recombines TRBV3-1 (or the pseudogene TRBV3-2) with TRBJ2-5; 11 positions match TRBD2. CDR3 length: 17 residues. V was pared by 4 bases and J by 1 base, with 8 bases of the junction left unmatched. Germline V lookup: CDR1 LGHDT, CDR2 YNNKEL (reference sequence). The CDR3 spells CASSPFLGTSGQETQYF. Written as DNA, the CDR3 is TGTGCCAGCAGCCCGTTCCTAGGGACTAGCGGCCAAGAGACCCAGTACTTC.

The chain links TRBV9 to TRBJ2-7; 7 nucleotides match TRBD2. The ends lost 4 bases at V and 2 bases at J; junction bases unmatched: 12. CDR1 and CDR2 from the germline V gene are SGDLS and YYNGEE. This CDR3 spans 16 amino acids. The CDR3 DNA reads TGTGCCAGCAGCCCCGTGCTGGGGGGGGGAACCTACGAGCAGTACTTC. It codes for CASSPVLGGGTYEQYF.

The gene calls are TRBV7-9 and TRBJ2-7, with 8 bases fitting TRBD1. Per germline, CDR1 SEHNR and CDR2 FQNEAQ (reference sequence). The CDR3 contains 18 residues. With V trimmed by 5 bases and J by 4 bases, 19 bases remained unmatched. CDR3 in amino acids: CASSTGQGRGEAWYEQYF. CDR3 nucleotides: TGTGCCAGCAGCACTGGACAGGGCAGGGGGGAGGCCTGGTACGAGCAGTACTTC.

This clone was picked up one time. The rearrangement links TRBV11-2 to TRBJ2-7, with D maybe TRBD2 (6 bases). CDR1 is SGHAT, CDR2 FQNNGV, per germline. V was trimmed by 0 bases and J by 0 bases, leaving 9 bases between them. The length of the CDR3 is 15 residues. CDR3 sequence: CASSLEPGLSYEQYF. The CDR3 region has the DNA TGTGCCAGCAGCTTAGAACCGGGACTCTCCTACGAGCAGTACTTC.

This clone was observed once. This chain uses TRBV4-1 with TRBJ2-2; D possibly corresponds to TRBD2 (7 bases). The CDR3 spans 15 residues. V shed 2 bases and J shed 4 bases, with 11 bases lying between them. Germline CDR1 and CDR2: MGHRA and YSYEKL. CDR3 sequence reads: CASSQRGEGTGELFF. The CDR3 coding sequence is TGCGCCAGCAGCCAAAGGGGGGAGGGCACCGGGGAGCTGTTTTTT.

V usage is TRBV15 and J usage is TRBJ2-1; D ambiguous. This CDR3 has 13 amino acids. Germline CDR1 LNHNV, CDR2 YYDKDF (reference sequence). V was cut by 4 bases and J by 8 bases, with 12 bases left in between. The CDR3 sequence is CATSNRHVDEQFF. The CDR3 nucleotides read TGTGCCACCAGCAACAGACACGTGGATGAGCAGTTCTTC.

The chain combines TRBV27 with TRBJ2-1; 9 nucleotides align to TRBD2. Germline V gene sequence: CDR1 MNHEY, CDR2 SMNVEV (reference sequence). Unmatched junction bases numbered 2, after V lost 6 bases and J lost 2 bases. The CDR3 covers 14 residues. CDR3 DNA: TGTGCCAGCAGACTAGCGGGCCCCTACAATGAGCAGTTCTTC. This sequence encodes CASRLAGPYNEQFF.

V usage is TRBV11-2 and J usage is TRBJ2-5; D may be TRBD2 (5 bases). Trimming took 7 bases from V and 5 from J, leaving 14 bases between them. CDR3 size: 13 residues. Germline loops: CDR1 SGHAT, CDR2 FQNNGV. CDR3 bases: TGTGCCAGCACCTTCCTAGCCCGGGAGACCCAGTACTTC. The encoded protein is CASTFLARETQYF. Looking up the rest from reference TRBV11-2 and TRBJ2-5 gives the full variable domain: EAGVAQSPRYKIIEKRQSVAFWCNPISGHATLYWYQQILGQGPKLLIQFQNNGVVDDSQLPKDRFSAERLKGVDSTLKIQPAKLEDSAVYLCASTFLARETQYFGPGTRLLVL.

This sequence joins TRBV25-1 and TRBJ2-2; 7 bases are a match to TRBD1. The CDR3 contains 17 residues. Trimming cost V 6 bases and J 0 bases; bases outside gene matches: 10. Germline V gene lookup returns CDR1 MGHDK and CDR2 SYGVNS. CDR3 nucleotides: TGTGCCAGCAGGTCGGAGTGGGGACAGCCGAACACCGGGGAGCTGTTTTTT. It codes for CASRSEWGQPNTGELFF. Variable domain in full (rest from reference TRBV25-1 and TRBJ2-2): EADIYQTPRYLVIGTGKKITLECSQTMGHDKMYWYQQDPGMELHLIHYSYGVNSTEKGDLSSESTVSRIRTEHFPLTLESARPSHTSQYLCASRSEWGQPNTGELFFGEGSRLTVL.

The chain carries TRBV19 and TRBJ1-5, with D uncertain. The CDR3 has 15 residues. The V gene's germline CDR1 is LNHDA and CDR2 SQIVND (reference sequence). The V gene lost 5 bases and the J gene lost 0 bases, with 11 bases spanning the gap. The CDR3 protein is CASSWAEYSNQPQHF. DNA of the CDR3: TGTGCCAGTAGTTGGGCAGAATATAGCAATCAGCCCCAGCATTTT.

The rearrangement uses TRBV18 and TRBJ2-5; no clear D gene. V gave up 5 bases and J gave up 2 bases, with 9 bases separating them. Germline CDR1 and CDR2: KGHSH and LQKENI. This CDR3 has 13 residues. The DNA of the CDR3 is TGTGCCAGCTCATCACTCCGGCAAGAGACCCAGTACTTC. Translating it yields CASSSLRQETQYF.

This rearrangement joins TRBV6-5 to TRBJ2-7; the D gene is possibly TRBD1 (5 bases). Trimming stripped 4 bases from V and 5 bases from J, with 12 bases between. CDR3 size: 13 residues. Germline V gene data show CDR1 as MNHEY and CDR2 as SVGAGI. In nucleotides, the CDR3 is TGTGCCAGCAGTTCATCAGGGTACCACGAGCAGTACTTC. It is translated as CASSSSGYHEQYF.

The rearrangement joins TRBV6-2 or TRBV6-3 to TRBJ2-7, with 12 bases matching TRBD2. In germline, CDR1 is MNHEY, CDR2 SVGEGT. The CDR3 loop spans 18 amino acids. V was pared by 5 bases and J by 4 bases, with 15 bases of the junction left unmatched. CDR3 sequence (DNA): TGTGCCAGCAGTCACGAAAGGTCTAGCGGGAGGGCCTGGTACGAGCAGTACTTC. Its protein product is CASSHERSSGRAWYEQYF.

V and J are TRBV13 and TRBJ1-3, with D perhaps TRBD1 (5 bases). The CDR3 runs 14 residues. From germline, CDR1 is PRHDT and CDR2 FYEKMQ (reference sequence). The V end was cut by 5 bases, the J end by 3 bases, with 11 bases between. The CDR3 protein is CASSAGGDGNTIYF. The CDR3 DNA follows: TGTGCCAGCAGCGCGGGGGGTGATGGAAACACCATATATTTT.

This rearrangement joins TRBV5-1 to TRBJ1-5; D is possibly TRBD1 (5 bases). In germline, CDR1 is SGHRS, CDR2 YFSETQ. Trimming shortened V by 4 bases and J by 5 bases, and 10 bases separated the two germline ends. There are 13 residues in the CDR3. CDR3 sequence (DNA): TGCGCCAGCAGCATGACGGGGGATCAGCCCCAGCATTTT. Its translation: CASSMTGDQPQHF.

The rearrangement uses TRBV4-1 and TRBJ1-6, with TRBD1 identical over 8 bases. The V and J ends lost 4 bases and 6 bases, in that order; junction bases with no gene match: 2. Germline values: CDR1 MGHRA, CDR2 YSYEKL. This CDR3 is built from 14 residues. This chain's CDR3 is CASSPGTGNSPLHF. The CDR3 DNA sequence: TGCGCCAGCAGCCCAGGGACAGGTAATTCACCCCTCCACTTT.

V is TRBV15 and J is TRBJ2-3, with 8 bases fitting TRBD2. J lost 2 bases, V lost 1 base, and 8 bases had no gene match. Germline CDR1 LNHNV, CDR2 YYDKDF (reference sequence). CDR3 length: 17 residues. The CDR3 DNA reads TGTGCCACCAGCAGAGTGCTGGCGGGGGGCCCCACAGATACGCAGTATTTT. Residues: CATSRVLAGGPTDTQYF.

The rearrangement links TRBV11-2 to TRBJ2-7; perhaps TRBD1 as D (6 bases). The CDR3 sequence is 14 residues long. V lost 5 bases and J lost 4, with 15 bases in between. Germline CDR1 and CDR2: SGHAT and FQNNGV. The CDR3, as DNA: TGTGCCAGCAGCGAAGACAGGATACTGTACGAGCAGTACTTC. It translates to CASSEDRILYEQYF. Combining the CDR3 with reference TRBV11-2 and TRBJ2-7 gives the whole variable domain EAGVAQSPRYKIIEKRQSVAFWCNPISGHATLYWYQQILGQGPKLLIQFQNNGVVDDSQLPKDRFSAERLKGVDSTLKIQPAKLEDSAVYLCASSEDRILYEQYFGPGTRLTVT.

As DNA, the CDR3 is TGTGCCAGCAGCGTAATTCGCGGGGCGCTACCTCAGAATTCACCCCTCCACTTT. Its translation: CASSVIRGALPQNSPLHF. V gene TRBV9 combines with J gene TRBJ1-6, with a weak D call TRBD1 (5 bases). The CDR3 covers 18 residues. Trimming removed 1 base at V and 7 bases at J, with 21 bases between. CDR1 is SGDLS and CDR2 is YYNGEE in the germline V gene.

The gene calls are TRBV7-8 and TRBJ2-4; a possible D gene is TRBD1 (6 bases). The CDR3 spans 17 residues. Germline V lookup: CDR1 SGHVS, CDR2 FQNEAQ. V was clipped by 3 bases and J by 0 bases, with 15 bases between them. CDR3 amino acids: CASSFSGEYLAKNIQYF. CDR3 nucleotide sequence: TGTGCCAGCAGCTTTTCAGGGGAGTACCTAGCCAAAAACATTCAGTACTTC.

Regarding this clone: Other DNA sequences within the sample encode an identical CDR3. The chain recombines TRBV4-3 with TRBJ2-1; D call uncertain. Trimming pared 0 bases from V and 10 bases from J, leaving 7 bases between. Germline lookup yields CDR1 LGHNA and CDR2 YSLEER. CDR3 length equals 12 residues. CDR3 bases: TGCGCCAGCAGCCAAGACGGGTCGGAGCAGTTCTTC. It specifies CASSQDGSEQFF.

This chain joins TRBV5-1 and TRBJ2-5; 10 nucleotides align to TRBD2. V gave up 4 bases and J gave up 1 base; unmatched junction bases: 4. This CDR3 contains 15 residues. In germline, CDR1 is SGHRS, CDR2 YFSETQ. The CDR3 here is CASSPVAGGQETQYF. CDR3 nucleotides: TGCGCCAGCAGCCCGGTAGCGGGGGGCCAAGAGACCCAGTACTTC.

This clone was observed once. This chain's CDR3 is CASSLGGGYNEQFF. The DNA for the CDR3 is TGCGCCAGCAGCTTGGGGGGCGGCTACAATGAGCAGTTCTTC. The V gene is TRBV5-1, the J gene TRBJ2-1; D might be TRBD1 (5 bases). Germline values: CDR1 SGHRS, CDR2 YFSETQ. Trimming left V 0 bases short and J 3 bases short, with 7 bases between. The CDR3 has 14 amino acids.

CDR3 protein: CASSQGDRGSGQPQHF. Written as DNA, the CDR3 is TGTGCCAGCAGCCAAGGCGACAGGGGGAGCGGTCAGCCCCAGCATTTT. The rearrangement joins TRBV3-1 (or the pseudogene TRBV3-2) to TRBJ1-5; 9 positions match TRBD1. The germline CDR1 and CDR2 sequences are LGHDT and YNNKEL (reference sequence). CDR3 length equals 16 residues. V was pared by 1 base and J by 6 bases, with 7 bases of the junction left unmatched.

The rearrangement links TRBV7-8 to TRBJ2-7, with 14 bases identical to TRBD2. There are 15 residues in the CDR3. CDR1 is SGHVS and CDR2 is FQNEAQ in the germline V gene. V was clipped by 6 bases and J by 8 bases; unmatched bases: 9. This CDR3 is CASSSPGLAGAQQYF. The CDR3 coding sequence is TGTGCCAGCAGTTCCCCGGGACTAGCGGGAGCTCAGCAGTACTTC. The full variable domain, completed using reference TRBV7-8 and TRBJ2-7, is GAGVSQSPRYKVAKRGQDVALRCDPISGHVSLFWYQQALGQGPEFLTYFQNEAQLDKSGLPSDRFFAERPEGSVSTLKIQRTQQEDSAVYLCASSSPGLAGAQQYFGPGTRLTVT.

This chain uses TRBV5-1 with TRBJ2-7, with 7 bases matching TRBD1. CDR1 SGHRS and CDR2 YFSETQ come from the germline V gene. The CDR3 runs to 14 residues. V lost 2 bases and J lost 2; bases outside the gene matches: 4. CDR3 loop: CASSFTGAPYEQYF. The CDR3 DNA is TGCGCCAGCAGCTTTACAGGGGCACCCTACGAGCAGTACTTC.

The chain carries TRBV6-5 and TRBJ2-3; tentatively, D is TRBD2 (6 bases). The CDR3 consists of 14 residues. Trimming left V 8 bases short and J 5 bases short, with 17 bases between. Germline CDR1 and CDR2: MNHEY and SVGAGI. The DNA for the CDR3 is TGTGCCAGCGCTCTGGCTATGGGGGGAGATACGCAGTATTTT. Protein sequence: CASALAMGGDTQYF.